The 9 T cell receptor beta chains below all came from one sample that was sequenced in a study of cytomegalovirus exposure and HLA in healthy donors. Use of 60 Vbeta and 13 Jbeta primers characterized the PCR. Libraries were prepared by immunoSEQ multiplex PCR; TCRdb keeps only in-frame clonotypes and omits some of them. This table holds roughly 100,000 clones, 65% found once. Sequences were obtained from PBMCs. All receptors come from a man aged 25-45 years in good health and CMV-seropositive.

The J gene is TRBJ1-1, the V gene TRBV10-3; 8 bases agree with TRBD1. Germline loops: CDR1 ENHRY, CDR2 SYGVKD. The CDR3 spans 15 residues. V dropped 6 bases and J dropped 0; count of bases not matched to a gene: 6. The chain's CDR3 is CAISPRTGMNTEAFF. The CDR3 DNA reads TGTGCCATCAGCCCTCGGACAGGGATGAACACTGAAGCTTTCTTT.

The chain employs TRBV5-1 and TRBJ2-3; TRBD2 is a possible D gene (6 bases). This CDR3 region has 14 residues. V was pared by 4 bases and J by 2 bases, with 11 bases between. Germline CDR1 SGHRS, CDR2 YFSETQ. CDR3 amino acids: CASSPEGPTDTQYF. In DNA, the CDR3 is TGCGCCAGCAGCCCGGAGGGGCCCACAGATACGCAGTATTTT. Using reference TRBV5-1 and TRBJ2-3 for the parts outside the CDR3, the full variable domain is KAGVTQTPRYLIKTRGQQVTLSCSPISGHRSVSWYQQTPGQGLQFLFEYFSETQRNKGNFPGRFSGRQFSNSRSEMNVSTLELGDSALYLCASSPEGPTDTQYFGPGTRLTVL.

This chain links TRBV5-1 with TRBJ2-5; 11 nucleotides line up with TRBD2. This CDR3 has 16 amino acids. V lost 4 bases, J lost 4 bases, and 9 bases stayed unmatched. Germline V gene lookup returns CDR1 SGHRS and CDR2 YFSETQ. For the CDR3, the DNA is TGCGCCAGCAGCCGTCTGACTAGCGGGGCGGGAGAGACCCAGTACTTC. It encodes CASSRLTSGAGETQYF.

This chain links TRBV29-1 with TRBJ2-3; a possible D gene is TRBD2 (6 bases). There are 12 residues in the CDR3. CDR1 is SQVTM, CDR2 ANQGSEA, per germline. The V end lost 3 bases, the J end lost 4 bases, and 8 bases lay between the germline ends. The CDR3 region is CSVDRGSDTQYF. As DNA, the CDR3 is TGCAGCGTTGATCGGGGGTCAGATACGCAGTATTTT.

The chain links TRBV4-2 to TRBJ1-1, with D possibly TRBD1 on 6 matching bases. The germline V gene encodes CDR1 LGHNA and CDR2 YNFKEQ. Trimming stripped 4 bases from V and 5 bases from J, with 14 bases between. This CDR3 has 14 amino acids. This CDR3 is CASSRFEGGTEAFF. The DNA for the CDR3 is TGTGCCAGCAGCCGCTTCGAGGGGGGGACTGAAGCTTTCTTT.

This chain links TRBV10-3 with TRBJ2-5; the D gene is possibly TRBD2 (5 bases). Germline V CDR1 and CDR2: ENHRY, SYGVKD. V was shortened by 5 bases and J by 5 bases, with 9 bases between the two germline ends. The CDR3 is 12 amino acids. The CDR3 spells CAISPPGETQYF. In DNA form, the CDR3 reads TGTGCCATCAGTCCCCCGGGGGAGACCCAGTACTTC.

The CDR3 loop is CATSRVVLAGDNYEQYF. Here the CDR3 DNA reads TGTGCCACCAGCAGAGTAGTCCTAGCGGGGGATAATTACGAGCAGTACTTC. The chain combines TRBV15 with TRBJ2-7; 10 bases align to TRBD2. The CDR3 runs to 17 residues. V lost 1 base to trimming and J lost 4 bases; unmatched junction nucleotides: 10. In germline, CDR1 is LNHNV, CDR2 YYDKDF (reference sequence).

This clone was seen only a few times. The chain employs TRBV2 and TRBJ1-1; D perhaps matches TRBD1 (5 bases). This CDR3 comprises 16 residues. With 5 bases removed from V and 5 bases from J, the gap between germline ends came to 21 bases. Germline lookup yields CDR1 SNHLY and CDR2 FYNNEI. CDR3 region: CASSWPGNNVRTEAFF. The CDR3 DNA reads TGTGCCAGCAGTTGGCCAGGGAATAATGTTAGGACTGAAGCTTTCTTT.

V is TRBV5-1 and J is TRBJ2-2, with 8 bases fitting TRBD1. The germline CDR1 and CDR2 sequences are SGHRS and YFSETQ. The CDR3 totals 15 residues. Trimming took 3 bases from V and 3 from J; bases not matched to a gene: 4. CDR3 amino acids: CASSSQGADTGELFF. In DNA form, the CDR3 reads TGCGCCAGCAGCTCTCAGGGGGCGGACACCGGGGAGCTGTTTTTT.